This T cell receptor beta chain comes out of a study of human T cells and chemical hapten exposure. The wider study: Enrolled patients were predominantly female and had alopecia areata, totalis or universalis.

Stated time point: patch test 3, about 24 weeks after DPC sensitization. The sample's treatment: therapeutic diphenylcyclopropenone sensitization with weekly scalp DPC. This CDR3 contains 14 residues. V lost 2 bases to trimming and J lost 0 bases, with 5 bases between them. The V gene's germline CDR1 is SGHRS and CDR2 YFSETQ. A single record per CDR3 protein comes from TCRdb applying MiXCR to the RACE reads. The table records some 96,000 distinct CDR3 sequences, 27% of them present only once. This receptor was identified in a man aged 40-50 years with alopecia areata. Some clones in this sample may be carry-over from other donors' samples. This chain uses TRBV5-1 with TRBJ2-2; D gene unclear. Sequencing was performed on whole blood, taken in connection with sensitization to the hapten diphenylcyclopropenone (DPC). The CDR3 DNA follows: TGCGCCAGCAGCTTAGACACGAACACCGGGGAGCTGTTTTTT. This translates into CASSLDTNTGELFF.